Shown below are 28 T cell receptor beta chains from a single sample sequenced in a study of blood T cells in healthy people across ages. Combining a sample-barcoded 5' primer with a J-beta primer mix, a second PCR ran for 7 to 11 cycles. A single record per CDR3 protein comes from TCRdb applying MiXCR to the 5' RACE reads. This sample carries some 760,000 distinct CDR3 sequences, 20% to 25% of them seen once, and the ten largest clones take 9.4%. The data also belong to a second study, concerning T cells of mothers and their children.

Sequenced: blood. The receptors shown here come from a boy younger than 18 in good health.

The CDR3 loop reads CASSLKPSGFTDTQYF. CDR3 coding DNA: TGTGCCAGCAGCTTAAAGCCTAGCGGCTTCACAGATACGCAGTATTTT. The gene calls are TRBV7-2 and TRBJ2-3; the match to TRBD2 covers 7 bases. Unmatched junction bases numbered 7, after V lost 2 bases and J lost 2 bases. Germline CDR1 reads SGHTA; CDR2 reads FQGNSA. The CDR3 length is 16 residues.

This clonotype was detected only a few times. The chain has TRBV10-3 and TRBJ2-5; the match to TRBD1 covers 7 bases. The DNA end is a closer match to TRBJ2-1, so the J assignment may be wrong. Germline CDR1 is ENHRY and CDR2 is SYGVKD. The CDR3 loop spans 15 amino acids. CDR3 bases: TGTGCCATCAGCAGACAGACAGGGCTCGGCAATGAGCAGTTCTTC. This encodes CAISRQTGLGNEQFF.

The chain carries TRBV28 and TRBJ1-4; D is undetermined. The germline V gene has CDR1 MDHEN and CDR2 SYDVKM. V was cut by 6 bases and J by 8 bases, with 16 bases left in between. The CDR3 has 14 residues. DNA of the CDR3: TGTGCCAGCAGCCCTAAAAAGGTCGGGGAAAAACTGTTTTTT. This sequence encodes CASSPKKVGEKLFF.

The gene calls are TRBV7-2 and TRBJ2-7, with 8 bases aligning to TRBD2. The CDR3 is made up of 15 amino acids. Germline V lookup: CDR1 SGHTA, CDR2 FQGNSA. J was trimmed by 3 bases and V by 3 bases; bases with no gene match: 7. The CDR3 DNA is TGTGCCAGCAGCTTGGGCGGGGCGGGGGGCTACGAGCAGTACTTC. Encoded protein: CASSLGGAGGYEQYF.

At least ten counts were recorded for this clonotype. The J gene is TRBJ2-1, the V gene TRBV29-1, with D possibly TRBD1 on 6 matching bases. CDR1 is SQVTM and CDR2 is ANQGSEA in the germline V gene. The CDR3 covers 13 residues. Trimming left V 3 bases short and J 3 bases short, with 9 bases between. The CDR3 spells CSVDRDNYNEQFF. The CDR3 nucleotides are TGCAGCGTTGACAGGGACAACTACAATGAGCAGTTCTTC.

This clonotype has only a few counts. DNA of the CDR3: TGTGCCAGCAGCTTCGGGGCGGGTGGCGTCTACGAGCAGTACTTC. Protein product: CASSFGAGGVYEQYF. V gene TRBV5-5 combines with J gene TRBJ2-7; either TRBD1 or TRBD2 may fit D (5 bases each). Germline-derived CDR1 and CDR2 are SGHKS and YYEKEE (reference sequence). This CDR3 is built from 15 residues. The V end was cut by 2 bases, the J end by 3 bases, with 15 bases between.

This clonotype was found a few times. The genes are TRBV12-3 or TRBV12-4 and TRBJ2-5; D perhaps matches TRBD2 (5 bases). CDR3 length equals 14 residues. V lost 2 bases and J 5 bases, leaving 12 bases between the germline ends. CDR3 bases: TGTGCCAGCAGTTTAATGTCCGGGGTGGAGACCCAGTACTTC. Its translation: CASSLMSGVETQYF.

This clonotype was found a few times. The chain uses TRBV27 and TRBJ2-4, with TRBD2 matching over 7 bases. Germline V gives CDR1 MNHEY, CDR2 SMNVEV (reference sequence). The CDR3 extends over 13 amino acids. Trimming removed 5 bases from V and 7 bases from J; junction bases left unmatched: 5. CDR3 DNA sequence: TGTGCCAGCAGTCGGGAGGACACTAACATTCAGTACTTC. This codes for CASSREDTNIQYF.

The genes are TRBV29-1 and TRBJ2-1; 14 nucleotides align to TRBD2. The CDR3 contains 15 residues. Trimming cost V 4 bases and J 1 base; bases outside gene matches: 0. The germline V gene has CDR1 SQVTM and CDR2 ANQGSEA. The CDR3 DNA sequence: TGCAGCGTTGGACTAGCGGGAGGGTCCTACAATGAGCAGTTCTTC. Its translation is CSVGLAGGSYNEQFF.

The chain recombines TRBV3-1 with TRBJ2-5; unclear D gene. The J call may be in error: the DNA end matches TRBJ2-7 better. Looked up from germline, CDR1 is LGHDT and CDR2 is YNNKEL (reference sequence). The CDR3 consists of 13 residues. The CDR3 protein is CASSQGWSYEQYF. The CDR3 bases are TGTGCCAGCAGCCAAGGTTGGAGCTACGAGCAGTACTTC.

This clonotype was counted between two and nine times. The chain recombines TRBV6-5 with TRBJ2-5; TRBD1 might be the D (5 bases). TRBJ2-7 matches the DNA end more closely, so the J call is doubtful. CDR1 MNHEY and CDR2 SVGAGI come from the germline V gene. This CDR3 region has 13 residues. The CDR3 coding sequence is TGTGCCAGCAGTAGCGACAGAGACTACGAGCAGTACTTC. Translating gives CASSSDRDYEQYF.

The gene calls are TRBV5-6 and TRBJ2-5, with 7 bases aligning to TRBD2. The CDR3 loop spans 16 amino acids. Germline values: CDR1 SGHDT, CDR2 YYEEEE. V lost 0 bases and J lost 1; bases outside the gene matches: 6. The CDR3 here is CASSLVLAESQETQYF. The CDR3 DNA reads TGTGCCAGCAGCTTGGTCCTAGCGGAAAGCCAAGAGACCCAGTACTTC.

The V call is TRBV5-6, the J call TRBJ1-4; the D gene is possibly TRBD1 (5 bases). Germline values: CDR1 SGHDT, CDR2 YYEEEE. The CDR3 totals 14 residues. With 6 bases removed from V and 4 bases from J, the gap between germline ends came to 13 bases. The CDR3 loop reads CASTRTGFNEKLFF. The CDR3 DNA sequence: TGTGCCAGCACCAGAACAGGATTTAATGAAAAACTGTTTTTT.

This clonotype was counted a few times. The chain uses TRBV20-1 and TRBJ2-7, with D maybe TRBD2 (5 bases). V was shortened by 7 bases and J by 4 bases, with 14 bases between the two germline ends. The CDR3 spans 12 residues. Germline V gene sequence: CDR1 DFQATT, CDR2 SNEGSKA (reference sequence). The CDR3 loop reads CSGGPTTYEQYF. In DNA, the CDR3 is TGCAGTGGCGGGCCAACGACTTACGAGCAGTACTTC.

The gene calls are TRBV7-9 and TRBJ1-1; D remains unclear. In germline, CDR1 is SEHNR, CDR2 FQNEAQ (reference sequence). The CDR3 is 14 residues long. V lost 5 bases to trimming and J lost 3 bases, with 13 bases between them. The CDR3 here is CASSNSWDDTEAFF. The CDR3 coding sequence is TGTGCCAGCAGCAATAGCTGGGATGACACTGAAGCTTTCTTT.

The CDR3 reads CASSVKTGYGSGYTF. As DNA, the CDR3 is TGTGCCAGCAGCGTGAAGACAGGGTACGGGAGTGGCTACACCTTC. V usage is TRBV13 and J usage is TRBJ1-2; TRBD1 matches 7 bases. The CDR3 contains 15 residues. Germline CDR1 PRHDT, CDR2 FYEKMQ (reference sequence). Losses at the gene ends were 5 bases for V and 7 bases for J; bases not matched to a gene: 13.

The sample holds a few counts of this clonotype. The V call is TRBV20-1, the J call TRBJ2-5; tentative D call: TRBD2 (5 bases). The J call may be wrong; the DNA end is better matched by TRBJ2-7. Germline V CDR1 and CDR2: DFQATT, SNEGSKA (reference sequence). The length of the CDR3 is 14 residues. Here the CDR3 DNA reads TGCAGTGCTACTGGACTGCTCGGGGCCTACGAGCAGTACTTC. It yields the protein CSATGLLGAYEQYF.

The rearrangement joins TRBV7-9 to TRBJ2-7; 12 positions agree with TRBD1. This CDR3 has 17 amino acids. The V segment lost 4 bases and the J segment 1 base; nucleotides outside the gene matches: 8. Germline CDR1 is SEHNR and CDR2 is FQNEAQ (reference sequence). The CDR3 DNA sequence: TGTGCCAGCAGCTCGACCCGGGACAGGGGGCCTTCCTACGAGCAGTACTTC. The encoded protein is CASSSTRDRGPSYEQYF.

The chain couples TRBV12-5 to TRBJ2-7; 10 nucleotides line up with TRBD1. Germline assignment: CDR1 LGHNT and CDR2 FRNRAP. The junction had 9 bases not matched to a gene; V was cut back by 2 bases and J by 2 bases. This CDR3 contains 17 residues. In DNA, the CDR3 is TGTGCTAGTGGTTTGTCGCCGGGACAGGGGTTTGCCTACGAGCAGTACTTC. This encodes CASGLSPGQGFAYEQYF.

This clonotype was counted only a few times. The J gene is TRBJ2-5, the V gene TRBV29-1, with 7 bases fitting TRBD2. Germline loops: CDR1 SQVTM, CDR2 ANQGSEA. V lost 4 bases and J lost 4; bases outside the gene matches: 9. The CDR3 length is 14 residues. CDR3 region: CSVVTAGERETQYF. The CDR3 DNA sequence: TGCAGCGTTGTGACCGCGGGAGAGAGAGAGACCCAGTACTTC.

V is TRBV20-1 and J is TRBJ1-5; 9 bases match TRBD1. CDR3 length: 14 residues. Germline loops: CDR1 DFQATT, CDR2 SNEGSKA (reference sequence). After removal of 4 bases from V and 6 bases from J, the junction contained 7 bases not matched to a gene. The CDR3 nucleotides read TGCAGTGCTAATGACAGGGGGTTCACTCAGCCCCAGCATTTT. The encoded protein is CSANDRGFTQPQHF.

This clonotype was detected only a few times. CDR3 sequence (DNA): TGCAGCGTTGCCCTCTGGCAGGCCGGGGAGCTGTTTTTT. Encoded protein: CSVALWQAGELFF. This sequence joins TRBV29-1 and TRBJ2-2; D is uncertain. V lost 4 bases to trimming and J lost 6 bases, with 12 bases between them. The CDR3 has 13 residues. Germline V gene lookup returns CDR1 SQVTM and CDR2 ANQGSEA.

The rearrangement uses TRBV24-1 and TRBJ2-3, with TRBD1 matching over 7 bases. Germline trimming cut 7 bases from V and 0 bases from J; bases unmatched to any gene: 3. Germline V gene sequence: CDR1 KGHDR, CDR2 SFDVKD. This CDR3 comprises 14 residues. The CDR3, as DNA: TGTGCCACCAGGAGACAGGGTAGCACAGATACGCAGTATTTT. It is translated as CATRRQGSTDTQYF.

In DNA form, the CDR3 reads TGCGCCAGCAGCCAACCGGGACGGAACTCCTACAATGAGCAGTTCTTC. This codes for CASSQPGRNSYNEQFF. The chain is built from TRBV4-1 and TRBJ2-1; either TRBD1 or TRBD2 may fit D (5 bases each). This CDR3 contains 16 residues. Between the trimmed V and J ends, which lost 2 bases and 0 bases, there was a span of 11 bases. Germline V gene lookup returns CDR1 MGHRA and CDR2 YSYEKL.

In nucleotides, the CDR3 is TGTGCCAGCCGAGCTACAGGGTTAAGTTATGGCTACACCTTC. It encodes CASRATGLSYGYTF. The chain recombines TRBV28 with TRBJ1-2; D may be TRBD1 (6 bases). There are 14 residues in the CDR3. Trimming stripped 8 bases from V and 5 bases from J, with 18 bases between. Germline loops: CDR1 MDHEN, CDR2 SYDVKM.

This clonotype was detected only a few times. The rearrangement uses TRBV12-3 or TRBV12-4 and TRBJ2-1; possible D gene TRBD1, 5 bases. V dropped 6 bases and J dropped 4 bases, with 13 bases sitting between them. This CDR3 spans 14 amino acids. The DNA for the CDR3 is TGTGCCAGCAGGGCAGGGATCGTTTACAATGAGCAGTTCTTC. As protein: CASRAGIVYNEQFF.

This clonotype was counted many times. The chain recombines TRBV28 with TRBJ2-5; 11 bases align to TRBD2. The end of the DNA aligns better with TRBJ2-7, so the J call may be wrong. Germline CDR1 and CDR2: MDHEN and SYDVKM. The CDR3 spans 15 residues. CDR3 protein: CASSFGLAGGYEQYF. CDR3 coding DNA: TGTGCCAGCAGTTTTGGGTTAGCGGGAGGGTACGAGCAGTACTTC.

In DNA form, the CDR3 reads TGTGCCAGCAGCGACGAAAGGGGGGCCAAAAACATTCAGTACTTC. This sequence encodes CASSDERGAKNIQYF. The chain recombines TRBV9 with TRBJ2-4; tentative D call: TRBD1 (6 bases). Trimming left V 3 bases short and J 1 base short, with 11 bases between. This CDR3 has 15 residues. Germline lookup yields CDR1 SGDLS and CDR2 YYNGEE.